The 21 T cell receptor beta chains below were found in one sample sequenced in a study of blood T cell repertoires in COVID-19. Generated by immunoSEQ multiplex PCR, the TCRdb table keeps only in-frame clones and is missing some. The sample consists of over 60,000 clones, 70% to 80% of them appearing once. Sequences were obtained from peripheral blood. The receptors originated from a man older than 75 with active or convalescent COVID-19.

The chain links TRBV6-5 to TRBJ2-7, with TRBD1 matching 8 bases. The CDR3 totals 13 residues. Germline CDR1 MNHEY, CDR2 SVGAGI. The ends lost 6 bases at V and 5 bases at J; junction bases unmatched: 6. Written as DNA, the CDR3 is TGTGCCAGCAGCCCGTGGACAGGGCACGAGCAGTACTTC. Protein product: CASSPWTGHEQYF.

The chain joins TRBV7-7 to TRBJ2-6; possibly TRBD2 for D (6 bases). The CDR3 totals 15 residues. V was pared by 0 bases and J by 4 bases, with 7 bases between. Germline V gives CDR1 SSHAT, CDR2 FNYEAQ (reference sequence). The CDR3 sequence: CASSLARGGANVLTF. In nucleotides, the CDR3 is TGTGCCAGCAGCTTAGCGCGGGGCGGGGCCAACGTCCTGACTTTC.

The CDR3 coding sequence is TGCGCCAGCCGTACGGGACTGTTTACCTACGAGCAGTACTTC. It encodes CASRTGLFTYEQYF. The V call is TRBV10-2, the J call TRBJ2-7, with a tentative D call TRBD2 (6 bases). Trimming shortened V by 8 bases and J by 2 bases, and 16 bases separated the two germline ends. In germline, CDR1 is WSHSY, CDR2 SAAADI. CDR3 length: 14 residues.

The chain employs TRBV30 and TRBJ2-1; no clear D. CDR1 and CDR2 (germline): GTSNPN, SVGIG (reference sequence). This CDR3 comprises 15 residues. V was clipped by 1 base and J by 2 bases, with 12 bases between them. CDR3 region: CAWSDKQVPYNEQFF. As DNA, the CDR3 is TGTGCCTGGAGTGATAAGCAGGTCCCCTACAATGAGCAGTTCTTC.

The chain is built from TRBV4-1 and TRBJ1-3; no definite D call. Germline CDR1 MGHRA, CDR2 YSYEKL. The length of the CDR3 is 16 residues. The V end was cut by 4 bases, the J end by 6 bases, with 19 bases between. The CDR3 region has the DNA TGCGCCAGCAGCCTCAATACTGAGGGTAGTAAAAACACCATATATTTT. It codes for CASSLNTEGSKNTIYF.

Only a few counts were recorded for this clone. CDR3 loop: CASSLRTGGRTDTQYF. The CDR3 bases are TGTGCCAGCAGCCTTAGGACAGGGGGCAGAACAGATACGCAGTATTTT. The V call is TRBV7-9, the J call TRBJ2-3; TRBD1 matches 11 bases. This CDR3 contains 16 residues. Unmatched junction bases numbered 7, after V lost 5 bases and J lost 3 bases. Germline CDR1 and CDR2: SEHNR and FQNEAQ (reference sequence).

The rearrangement uses TRBV27 and TRBJ1-5; a possible D gene is TRBD1 (5 bases). The length of the CDR3 is 16 residues. Germline CDR1 is MNHEY and CDR2 is SMNVEV (reference sequence). V lost 1 base to trimming and J lost 3 bases, with 13 bases between them. The CDR3: CASSLYRGGDNQPQHF. In DNA form, the CDR3 reads TGTGCCAGCAGTTTATATCGGGGGGGAGACAATCAGCCCCAGCATTTT.

V gene TRBV27 combines with J gene TRBJ2-1; D possibly corresponds to TRBD2 (5 bases). In germline, CDR1 is MNHEY, CDR2 SMNVEV (reference sequence). V was shortened by 4 bases and J by 14 bases, with 15 bases between the two germline ends. This CDR3 contains 12 residues. CDR3 in amino acids: CASSSGTGGEFF. Written as DNA, the CDR3 is TGTGCCAGCAGTTCAGGTACCGGAGGCGAGTTCTTC.

This rearrangement joins TRBV2 to TRBJ2-6; possibly TRBD2 for D (5 bases). Germline CDR1 is SNHLY and CDR2 is FYNNEI. The CDR3 runs 14 residues. Trimming left V 3 bases short and J 2 bases short, with 5 bases between. The CDR3 spells CASSDGAGANVLTF. The CDR3 DNA is TGTGCCAGCAGTGACGGGGCTGGGGCCAACGTCCTGACTTTC.

The chain joins TRBV15 to TRBJ2-3, with TRBD2 matching over 10 bases. Germline V lookup: CDR1 LNHNV, CDR2 YYDKDF (reference sequence). The CDR3 loop spans 16 amino acids. V shed 2 bases and J 2 bases; nucleotides not matched to a gene: 4. Written as DNA, the CDR3 is TGTGCCACCAGCAGAACACTAGCGGGGCACACAGATACGCAGTATTTT. Translation gives CATSRTLAGHTDTQYF.

The CDR3 DNA reads TGTGCCAGCAGCTCACCACCAGCAGGGGAAAACATTCAGTACTTC. It specifies CASSSPPAGENIQYF. This chain connects TRBV28 to TRBJ2-4, with a tentative D call TRBD1 (6 bases). CDR1 is MDHEN and CDR2 is SYDVKM in the germline V gene. V shed 6 bases and J shed 5 bases, with 17 bases lying between them. This CDR3 is built from 15 residues.

CDR3 region: CASSSIRDSLGEKLFF. CDR3 coding DNA: TGTGCCAGCAGTTCGATCCGGGACTCTCTTGGTGAAAAACTGTTTTTT. The J gene is TRBJ1-4, the V gene TRBV28; D possibly corresponds to TRBD1 (5 bases). Per the germline V gene, CDR1 is MDHEN and CDR2 is SYDVKM. This CDR3 is built from 16 residues. V shed 4 bases and J shed 7 bases, with 19 bases lying between them.

This rearrangement joins TRBV5-1 to TRBJ2-7; 12 bases line up with TRBD2. The CDR3 sequence is 14 residues long. From germline, CDR1 is SGHRS and CDR2 YFSETQ. V trimming: 5 bases; J trimming: 2 bases; junction bases outside the gene matches: 2. The DNA for the CDR3 is TGCGCCAGCAGTTCTAGCGGGGGGGCCTACGAGCAGTACTTC. Amino acids: CASSSSGGAYEQYF.

This clone was detected ten times or more. This sequence joins TRBV4-1 and TRBJ1-4; D uncertain. The CDR3 has 16 residues. Germline V gives CDR1 MGHRA, CDR2 YSYEKL. The V end was cut by 1 base, the J end by 3 bases, with 12 bases between. The CDR3 region has the DNA TGCGCCAGCAGCCAAGGACCACGGGGAGCTAATGAAAAACTGTTTTTT. Translated: CASSQGPRGANEKLFF.

The chain couples TRBV29-1 to TRBJ1-1, with D hard to call. CDR1 SQVTM and CDR2 ANQGSEA come from the germline V gene. The V gene lost 3 bases and the J gene lost 8 bases, with 16 bases spanning the gap. This CDR3 has 13 amino acids. Written as DNA, the CDR3 is TGCAGCGTTGAGTTCCAGACCGGAGGGGAAGCTTTCTTT. This codes for CSVEFQTGGEAFF.

V is TRBV7-9 and J is TRBJ1-2, with TRBD1 as a possible D gene (6 bases). Germline V CDR1 and CDR2: SEHNR, FQNEAQ (reference sequence). V lost 1 base and J 3 bases, leaving 12 bases between the germline ends. This CDR3 comprises 15 residues. The CDR3 loop is CASSLDQGLYYGYTF. The CDR3 nucleotides are TGTGCCAGCAGCTTAGATCAGGGGCTCTACTATGGCTACACCTTC.

The rearrangement joins TRBV6-2 or TRBV6-3 to TRBJ2-3; D gene uncertain. Trimming shortened V by 5 bases and J by 6 bases, and 9 bases separated the two germline ends. CDR3 length equals 12 residues. Germline-derived CDR1 and CDR2 are MNHEY and SVGEGT. This CDR3 is CASSHRGDTQYF. The CDR3 coding sequence is TGTGCCAGCAGTCACCGCGGCGATACGCAGTATTTT.

DNA of the CDR3: TGCGCCAGCAGCCAATATCCCGGACTCGCAGATACGCAGTATTTT. Its protein product is CASSQYPGLADTQYF. This rearrangement joins TRBV4-3 to TRBJ2-3; TRBD2 might be the D (5 bases). Trimming shortened V by 2 bases and J by 4 bases, and 13 bases separated the two germline ends. The CDR3 contains 15 residues. Germline CDR1 LGHNA, CDR2 YSLEER.

This chain links TRBV4-1 with TRBJ2-7, with D tentatively TRBD1 (5 bases). The CDR3 totals 15 residues. The V gene's germline CDR1 is MGHRA and CDR2 YSYEKL. Deletions cut 5 bases from V and 0 bases from J, with 14 bases between. CDR3: CASSKQLGVSYEQYF. The CDR3 DNA is TGCGCCAGCAGCAAACAGTTAGGGGTCTCCTACGAGCAGTACTTC.

The chain links TRBV11-2 to TRBJ2-3; D is unclear. The V end was cut by 5 bases, the J end by 6 bases, with 6 bases between. CDR1 is SGHAT, CDR2 FQNNGV, per germline. This CDR3 has 11 amino acids. DNA of the CDR3: TGTGCCAGCAGCCCCAGGGATACGCAGTATTTT. Translating it yields CASSPRDTQYF.

This chain joins TRBV7-9 and TRBJ1-5; tentatively, D is TRBD1 (5 bases). Germline V gene data show CDR1 as SEHNR and CDR2 as FQNEAQ (reference sequence). Trimming took 3 bases from V and 1 from J, leaving 10 bases between them. This CDR3 contains 15 residues. CDR3 amino acids: CASSLEGRSNQPQHF. CDR3 nucleotides: TGTGCCAGCAGCTTGGAGGGGCGAAGCAATCAGCCCCAGCATTTT. The whole variable domain, remainder taken from reference TRBV7-9 and TRBJ1-5, is DTGVSQNPRHKITKRGQNVTFRCDPISEHNRLYWYRQTLGQGPEFLTYFQNEAQLEKSRLLSDRFSAERPKGSFSTLEIQRTEQGDSAMYLCASSLEGRSNQPQHFGDGTRLSIL.